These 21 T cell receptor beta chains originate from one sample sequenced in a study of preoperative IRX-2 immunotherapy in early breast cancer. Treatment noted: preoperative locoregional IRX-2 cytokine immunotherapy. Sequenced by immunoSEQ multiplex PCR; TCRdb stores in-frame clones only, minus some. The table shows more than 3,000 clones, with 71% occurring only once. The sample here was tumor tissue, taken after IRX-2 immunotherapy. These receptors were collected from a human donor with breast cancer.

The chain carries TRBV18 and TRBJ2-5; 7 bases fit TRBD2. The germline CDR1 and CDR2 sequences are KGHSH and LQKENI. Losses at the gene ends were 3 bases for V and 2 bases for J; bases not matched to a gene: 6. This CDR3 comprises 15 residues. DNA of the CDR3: TGTGCCAGCTCACCGCAGCGGGGTGGACAAGAGACCCAGTACTTC. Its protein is CASSPQRGGQETQYF.

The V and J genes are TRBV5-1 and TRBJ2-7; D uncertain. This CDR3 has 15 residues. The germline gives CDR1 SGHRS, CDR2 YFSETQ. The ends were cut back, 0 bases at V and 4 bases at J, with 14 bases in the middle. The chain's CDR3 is CASSLGEVPPYEQYV. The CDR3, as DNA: TGCGCCAGCAGCTTGGGAGAGGTGCCGCCTTACGAGCAGTACGTC.

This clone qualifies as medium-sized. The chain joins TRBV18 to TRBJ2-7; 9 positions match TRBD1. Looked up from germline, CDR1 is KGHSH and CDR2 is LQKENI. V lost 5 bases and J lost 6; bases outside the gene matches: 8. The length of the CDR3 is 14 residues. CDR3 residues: CASSSRDREGEQYF. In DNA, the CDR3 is TGTGCCAGCTCATCCCGGGACAGGGAGGGCGAGCAGTACTTC.

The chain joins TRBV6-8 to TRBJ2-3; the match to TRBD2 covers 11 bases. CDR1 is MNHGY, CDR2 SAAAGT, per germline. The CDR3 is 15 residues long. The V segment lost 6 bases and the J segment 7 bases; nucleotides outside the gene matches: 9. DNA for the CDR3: TGTGCCAGCAGGGAAATTAGCGGGGGGGCCAATACGCAGTATTTT. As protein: CASREISGGANTQYF.

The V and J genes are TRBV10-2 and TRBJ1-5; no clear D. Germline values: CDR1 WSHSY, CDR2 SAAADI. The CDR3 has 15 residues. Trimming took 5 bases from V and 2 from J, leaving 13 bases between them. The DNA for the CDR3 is TGCGCCAGCAGTTGGGGTTTGGATGGCAATCAGCCCCAGCATTTT. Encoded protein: CASSWGLDGNQPQHF.

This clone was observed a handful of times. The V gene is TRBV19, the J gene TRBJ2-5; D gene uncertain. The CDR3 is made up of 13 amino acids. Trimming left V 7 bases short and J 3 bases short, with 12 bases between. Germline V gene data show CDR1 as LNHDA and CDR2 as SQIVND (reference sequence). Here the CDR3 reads CASTKDGEETQYF. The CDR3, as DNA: TGTGCCAGTACCAAAGACGGAGAAGAGACCCAGTACTTC.

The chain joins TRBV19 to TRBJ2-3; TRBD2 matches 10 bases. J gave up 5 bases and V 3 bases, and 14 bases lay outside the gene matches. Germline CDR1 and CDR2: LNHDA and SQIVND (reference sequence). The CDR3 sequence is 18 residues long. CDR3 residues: CASSMRSEAGGRGDTQYF. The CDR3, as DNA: TGTGCCAGTAGTATGAGGTCCGAAGCGGGGGGGCGAGGAGATACGCAGTATTTT.

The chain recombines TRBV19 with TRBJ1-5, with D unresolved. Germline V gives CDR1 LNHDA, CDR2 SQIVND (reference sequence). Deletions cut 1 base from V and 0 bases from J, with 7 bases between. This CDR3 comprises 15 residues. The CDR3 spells CASSIANPSNQPQHF. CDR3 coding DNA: TGTGCCAGTAGTATAGCAAATCCTAGCAATCAGCCCCAGCATTTT.

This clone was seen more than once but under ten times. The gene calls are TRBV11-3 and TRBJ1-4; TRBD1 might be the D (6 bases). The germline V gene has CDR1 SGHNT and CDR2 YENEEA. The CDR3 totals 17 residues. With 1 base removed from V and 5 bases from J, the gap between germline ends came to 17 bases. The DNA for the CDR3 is TGTGCCAGCAGCTTAGGTACAGGGAGCCCAGGGAATGAAAAACTGTTTTTT. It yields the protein CASSLGTGSPGNEKLFF.

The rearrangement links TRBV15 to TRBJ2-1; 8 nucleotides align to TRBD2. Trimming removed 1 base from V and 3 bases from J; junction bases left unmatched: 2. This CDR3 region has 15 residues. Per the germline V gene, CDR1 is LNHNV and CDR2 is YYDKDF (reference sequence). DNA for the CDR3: TGTGCCACCAGCAGAGTAGCGGGGAGCTACAATGAGCAGTTCTTC. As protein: CATSRVAGSYNEQFF.

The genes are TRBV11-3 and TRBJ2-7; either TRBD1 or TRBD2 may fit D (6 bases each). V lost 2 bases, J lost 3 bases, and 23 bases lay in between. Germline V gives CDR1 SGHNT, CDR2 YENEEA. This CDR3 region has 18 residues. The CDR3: CASSLTLLIGGGSYEQYF. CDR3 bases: TGTGCCAGCAGCTTAACTCTGTTGATTGGAGGGGGGAGCTACGAGCAGTACTTC.

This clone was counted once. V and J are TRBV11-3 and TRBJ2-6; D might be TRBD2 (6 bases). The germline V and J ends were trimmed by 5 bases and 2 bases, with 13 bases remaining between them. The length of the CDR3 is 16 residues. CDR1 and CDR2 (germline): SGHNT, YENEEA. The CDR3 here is CASSVDPGAGANVLTF. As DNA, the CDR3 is TGTGCCAGCAGCGTCGACCCGGGAGCTGGGGCCAACGTCCTGACTTTC.

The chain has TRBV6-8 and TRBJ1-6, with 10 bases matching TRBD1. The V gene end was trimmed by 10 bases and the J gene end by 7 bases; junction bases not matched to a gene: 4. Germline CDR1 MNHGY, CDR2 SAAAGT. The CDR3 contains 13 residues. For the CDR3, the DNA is TGTGCCACAGGGACAGGGGTGAATTCACCCCTCCACTTT. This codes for CATGTGVNSPLHF.

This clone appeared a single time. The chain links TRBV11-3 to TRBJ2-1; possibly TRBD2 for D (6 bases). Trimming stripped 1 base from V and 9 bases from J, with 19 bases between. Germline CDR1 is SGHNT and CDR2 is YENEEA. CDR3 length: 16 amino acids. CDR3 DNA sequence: TGTGCCAGCAGCTTAGGTCGAACTAGCTTCTTCGGTGAGCAGTTCTTC. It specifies CASSLGRTSFFGEQFF.

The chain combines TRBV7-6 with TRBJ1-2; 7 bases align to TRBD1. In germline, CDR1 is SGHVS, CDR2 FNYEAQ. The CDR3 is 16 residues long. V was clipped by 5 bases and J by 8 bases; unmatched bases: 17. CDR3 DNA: TGTGCCAGCAGCAAACCCTGGGACAGAAAAAATAGCGGCTACACCTTC. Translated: CASSKPWDRKNSGYTF.

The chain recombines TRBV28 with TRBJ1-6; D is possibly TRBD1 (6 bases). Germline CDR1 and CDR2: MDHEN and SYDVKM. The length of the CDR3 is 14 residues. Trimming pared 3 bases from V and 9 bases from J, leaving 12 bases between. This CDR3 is CASSLSGTRSPLHF. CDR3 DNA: TGTGCCAGCAGTTTGTCCGGGACACGTTCACCCCTCCACTTT.

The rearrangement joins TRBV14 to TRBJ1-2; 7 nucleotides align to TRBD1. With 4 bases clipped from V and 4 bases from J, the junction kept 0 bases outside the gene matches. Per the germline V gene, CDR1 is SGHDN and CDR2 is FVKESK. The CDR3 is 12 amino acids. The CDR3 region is CASSPGGYGYTF. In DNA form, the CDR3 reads TGTGCCAGCAGCCCAGGGGGCTATGGCTACACCTTC.

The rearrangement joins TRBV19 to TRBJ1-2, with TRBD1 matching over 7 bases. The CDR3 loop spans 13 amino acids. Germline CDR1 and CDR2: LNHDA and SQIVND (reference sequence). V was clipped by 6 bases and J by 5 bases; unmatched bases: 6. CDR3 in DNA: TGTGCCAGTAGGTTCGACAGGGAATATGGCTACACCTTC. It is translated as CASRFDREYGYTF.

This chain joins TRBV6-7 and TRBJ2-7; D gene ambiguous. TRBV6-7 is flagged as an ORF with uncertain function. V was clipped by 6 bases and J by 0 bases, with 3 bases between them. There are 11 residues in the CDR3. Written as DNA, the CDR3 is TGTGCCAGCAGGAGCTCCTACGAGCAGTACGTC. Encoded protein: CASRSSYEQYV.

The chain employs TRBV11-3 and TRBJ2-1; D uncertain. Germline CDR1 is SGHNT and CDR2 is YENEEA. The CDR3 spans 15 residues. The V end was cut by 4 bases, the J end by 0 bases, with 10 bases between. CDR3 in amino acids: CASSYELSSYNEQFF. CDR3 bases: TGTGCCAGCAGCTACGAGCTTAGCTCCTACAATGAGCAGTTCTTC. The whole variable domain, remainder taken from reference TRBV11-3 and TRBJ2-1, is EAGVVQSPRYKIIEKKQPVAFWCNPISGHNTLYWYLQNLGQGPELLIRYENEEAVDDSQLPKDRFSAERLKGVDSTLKIQPAELGDSAVYLCASSYELSSYNEQFFGPGTRLTVL.

The CDR3: CASSLVAGGQETQYF. The CDR3 DNA is TGTGCCAGCAGCTTAGTTGCAGGGGGCCAAGAGACCCAGTACTTC. J is TRBJ2-5 and V is TRBV7-5; whether TRBD1, the table's D call, matches the DNA was not checked. TRBV7-5 is deemed a pseudogene. The CDR3 runs to 15 residues.